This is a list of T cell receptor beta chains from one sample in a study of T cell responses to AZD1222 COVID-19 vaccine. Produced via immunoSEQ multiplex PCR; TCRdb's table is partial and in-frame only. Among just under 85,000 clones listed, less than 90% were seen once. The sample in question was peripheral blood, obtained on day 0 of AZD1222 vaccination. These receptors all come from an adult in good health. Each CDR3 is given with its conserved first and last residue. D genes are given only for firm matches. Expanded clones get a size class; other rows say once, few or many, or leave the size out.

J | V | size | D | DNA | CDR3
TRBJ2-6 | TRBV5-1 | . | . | TGCGCCAGCAGCTTAAGCTCCGGGGCCAACGTCCTGACTTTC | CASSLSSGANVLTF
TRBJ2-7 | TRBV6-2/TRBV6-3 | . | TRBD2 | TGTGCCAGCAGTTACTCATTACTCAAGACTAGCGACTACGAGCAGTACTTC | CASSYSLLKTSDYEQYF
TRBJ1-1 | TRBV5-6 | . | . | TGTGCCAGCAGCTTTTTGAGCGGCACTGAAGCTTTCTTT | CASSFLSGTEAFF
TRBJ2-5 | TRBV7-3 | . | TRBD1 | TGTGCCAGCAGCTTAGGGGACAGCGCCAGGGAGACCCAGTACTTC | CASSLGDSARETQYF
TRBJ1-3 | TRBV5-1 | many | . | TGCGCCAGCAGCTTGGGACCCATCTCAGGAAACACCATATATTTT | CASSLGPISGNTIYF
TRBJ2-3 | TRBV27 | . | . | TGTGCCAGCAGACCCGGGCTTACTAGTCGGGGCTCAGATACGCAGTATTTT | CASRPGLTSRGSDTQYF
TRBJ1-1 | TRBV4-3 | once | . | TGCGCCAGCAGCCAAGGGCTGGGGTACACTGAAGCTTTCTTT | CASSQGLGYTEAFF
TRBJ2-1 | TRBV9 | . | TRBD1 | TGTGCCAGCAGCCCGGGACAGCAATCAAGCAATGAGCAGTTCTTC | CASSPGQQSSNEQFF
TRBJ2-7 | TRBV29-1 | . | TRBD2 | TGCAGCGCTGGACTAGCGGGCTCCTACGAGCAGTACTTC | CSAGLAGSYEQYF
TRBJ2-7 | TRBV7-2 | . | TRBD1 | TGTGCCAGCAGCTTAGCTGGCAGGGGGCTCGGCGAGCAGTACTTC | CASSLAGRGLGEQYF
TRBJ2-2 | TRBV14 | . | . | TGTGCCAGCAGCCTACAGGGTAGAACTATCACCGGGGAGCTGTTTTTT | CASSLQGRTITGELFF
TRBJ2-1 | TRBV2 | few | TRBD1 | TGTGCCAGGGACCGGGACAGGGGAATGAATGAGCAGTTCTTC | CARDRDRGMNEQFF
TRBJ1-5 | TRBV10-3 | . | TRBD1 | TGTGCCATCAGTGAGAGGGACAGGGAGAATCAGCCCCAGCATTTT | CAISERDRENQPQHF
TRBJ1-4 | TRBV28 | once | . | TGTGCCAGCAGTTCCCACGGAGGGACTAATGAAAAACTGTTTTTT | CASSSHGGTNEKLFF
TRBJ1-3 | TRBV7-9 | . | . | TGTGCCAGCAGCTTAGACCTGGGAAACACCATATATTTT | CASSLDLGNTIYF
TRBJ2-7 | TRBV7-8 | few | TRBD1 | TGTGCCAGCAGCTTCACGGGACAGTTTACCTACGAGCAGTACTTC | CASSFTGQFTYEQYF
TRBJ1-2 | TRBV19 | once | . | TGTGCCAGTAGTATAACAGGGAATTATGGCTACACCTTC | CASSITGNYGYTF